Presented here are 4 T cell receptor beta chains from one specimen sequenced in a study of blood T cells in healthy people across ages. It was with a sample-barcoded 5' primer and a J-beta primer mix that a second PCR of about 6 to 12 cycles was run. TCRdb re-called the 5' RACE reads with MiXCR, one entry per CDR3 protein. Among about 780,000 distinct CDR3 sequences, approximately 67% were seen once, and the ten largest hold about a quarter. Specimen: blood. The source of these receptors is a man aged 25-45 years in good health.

This chain links TRBV9 with TRBJ2-3, with 7 positions matching TRBD1. The CDR3 spans 15 residues. Germline V CDR1 and CDR2: SGDLS, YYNGEE. V lost 2 bases to trimming and J lost 7 bases; unmatched junction nucleotides: 10. The CDR3 DNA reads as TGTGCCAGCAGCGTTGGGGACAGAGAAAGTAATACGCAGTATTTT. Its protein is CASSVGDRESNTQYF.

This clonotype has a handful of counts. CDR3 region: CASSQRAGARNEKLFF. The CDR3, as DNA: TGCGCCAGCAGCCAACGGGCGGGGGCGCGGAATGAAAAACTGTTTTTT. V is TRBV4-3 and J is TRBJ1-4; possibly TRBD1 for D (6 bases). This CDR3 spans 16 amino acids. Between the trimmed V and J ends, which lost 2 bases and 5 bases, there was a span of 15 bases. From germline, CDR1 is LGHNA and CDR2 YSLEER.

As to this clonotype: Since a much larger clone is just one base distant, this may be a read error. The chain has TRBV12-3 or TRBV12-4 and TRBJ2-7; no reliable D call. The CDR3 is 12 residues long. The V end was cut by 1 base, the J end by 7 bases, with 8 bases between. The CDR3 protein is CASSLGRSEQYF. For the CDR3, the DNA is TGTGCCAGCAGTTTAGGGCGGAGTGAGCAGTACTTC.

This clonotype appeared a few times. The J gene is TRBJ1-2, the V gene TRBV7-9, with D possibly matching TRBD1 (5 bases). The CDR3 is made up of 13 amino acids. The germline V gene has CDR1 SEHNR and CDR2 FQNEAQ (reference sequence). V was pared by 5 bases and J by 11 bases, with 18 bases between. The CDR3 loop reads CASSPDIYPGYTF. CDR3 DNA sequence: TGTGCCAGCAGCCCCGACATTTACCCAGGGTACACCTTC.